The rows below give T cell receptor beta chains drawn from one sample of a study of post-analysis software for immune sequencing data. A single record per CDR3 protein comes from TCRdb applying MiXCR to the PCR reads. This sample carries approximately 460,000 distinct CDR3 sequences, roughly 46% of them seen once, and the ten largest clones take about 12%. Sequenced input: blood. Every receptor here comes from a girl under 18 with multiple sclerosis. Both conserved end residues are part of each CDR3. A D gene is named only where the DNA matches it firmly. The size field is filled for only some rows; it gives once, few, many or a size class.

clone_size,j_call,d_call,cdr3_length,v_call,cdr3_aa,cdr3_nt
NA,TRBJ2-1,TRBD2,17,TRBV4-2,CASSQHPGTSGSNEQFF,TGTGCCAGCAGCCAACACCCGGGGACTAGCGGGAGCAATGAGCAGTTCTTC
NA,TRBJ2-5,NA,12,TRBV20-1,CSARTLGETQYF,TGCAGTGCTAGGACTTTGGGGGAGACCCAGTACTTC
NA,TRBJ2-5,NA,15,TRBV5-1,CASSVDRSRPETQYF,TGCGCCAGCAGCGTTGACAGGTCTCGGCCCGAGACCCAGTACTTC
NA,TRBJ2-1,TRBD2,16,TRBV4-2,CASSQDASGAYNEQFF,TGTGCCAGCAGCCAAGATGCTAGCGGAGCCTACAATGAGCAGTTCTTC
NA,TRBJ2-1,TRBD2,16,TRBV29-1,CSVLPSGRTWNNEQFF,TGCAGCGTTCTCCCTAGCGGGAGGACCTGGAACAATGAGCAGTTCTTC
NA,TRBJ2-7,NA,13,TRBV5-1,CASSGGSGYEQYF,TGCGCCAGCAGCGGGGGGTCTGGCTACGAGCAGTACTTC
NA,TRBJ2-7,NA,13,TRBV20-1,CSARDQTTDEQYF,TGCAGTGCTAGAGATCAAACAACGGACGAGCAGTACTTC
NA,TRBJ2-7,TRBD2,15,TRBV5-1,CASSWTTSGSYEQYF,TGCGCCAGCAGCTGGACGACTAGCGGGAGTTACGAGCAGTACTTC
NA,TRBJ2-1,NA,14,TRBV24-1,CATSGEIAYNEQFF,TGTGCCACCAGTGGGGAAATCGCCTACAATGAGCAGTTCTTC
NA,TRBJ1-1,NA,17,TRBV6-6,CASSYGFVARANTEAFF,TGTGCCAGCAGTTACGGTTTTGTAGCGAGGGCCAACACTGAAGCTTTCTTT
NA,TRBJ2-1,TRBD2,14,TRBV19,CASQAGVTYNEQFF,TGTGCCAGTCAAGCGGGAGTCACCTACAATGAGCAGTTCTTC
NA,TRBJ1-5,TRBD1,15,TRBV6-5,CASSYSGQSNQPQHF,TGTGCCAGCAGTTACTCGGGACAGAGCAATCAGCCCCAGCATTTT
once,TRBJ1-6,NA,15,TRBV7-3,CASSLTGALNSPLHF,TGTGCCAGCAGCTTAACCGGGGCCCTTAATTCACCCCTCCACTTT
few,TRBJ2-7,NA,14,TRBV20-1,CSAVIILGAREQYF,TGCAGTGCAGTAATAATCCTCGGGGCTCGCGAGCAGTACTTC
once,TRBJ2-3,TRBD2,16,TRBV4-2,CAGSQESGRATDTQYF,TGTGCCGGCAGCCAAGAAAGCGGGAGGGCCACAGATACGCAGTATTTT
NA,TRBJ1-6,NA,14,TRBV12-3/TRBV12-4,CASRGTADNSPLHF,TGTGCCAGCCGTGGGACTGCAGATAATTCACCCCTCCACTTT
NA,TRBJ1-2,NA,15,TRBV7-3,CASSLSNRRDYGYTF,TGTGCCAGCAGCTTGTCAAACAGGAGGGACTATGGCTACACCTTC
NA,TRBJ1-6,TRBD1,16,TRBV4-1,CASSQGTGTGPSPLHF,TGCGCCAGCAGCCAAGGCACCGGGACAGGGCCCTCACCCCTCCACTTT